These T cell receptor beta chains were read from a single sample in a study of shared clonotypes between healthy human individuals. The protocol was immunoSEQ multiplex PCR, while the TCRdb copy is restricted to in-frame clones and leaves out a portion. Of roughly 680,000 clones in the sample, 55% to 75% were seen once. Material for sequencing was memory CD4+ T cells sorted from blood. The receptors here all came from a woman in her thirties in good health. Both conserved end residues are part of each CDR3. Each record gives: D gene, J gene, clone size, V gene, CDR3 DNA, CDR3 protein. D genes are given only for firm matches. Clone size is stated in some rows and not others, as once, few, many or a class when expanded.

>TRBD1|TRBJ2-7|-|TRBV6-1
TGTGCCAGCAGTGACCCCGGGACAGGGGGCTACGAGCAGTACTTC
CASSDPGTGGYEQYF
>TRBD1|TRBJ2-1|-|TRBV10-1
TGCGCCAGCAGTGAGTCGGGACAGGCCCTCACTGAGCAGTTCTTC
CASSESGQALTEQFF
>-|TRBJ1-4|-|TRBV6-6
TGTGCCAGCAGTTACTCGACAAGGGTAAATGAAAAACTGTTTTTT
CASSYSTRVNEKLFF
>-|TRBJ2-2|once|TRBV7-9
TGTGCCAGCAGCTTAGGAGGGGGTATCGACACCGGGGAGCTGTTTTTT
CASSLGGGIDTGELFF
>TRBD2|TRBJ2-2|-|TRBV4-1
TGCGCCAGCAGCCCCTTGCCCGGGACTAGCGGGAGTTACGGGGAGCTGTTTTTT
CASSPLPGTSGSYGELFF
>-|TRBJ2-7|-|TRBV28
TGTGCCAGCAGTTTAAGTCTCAGCGGTTTCTCCTACGAGCAGTACTTC
CASSLSLSGFSYEQYF
>TRBD1|TRBJ1-1|-|TRBV19
TGTGCCAGTAAGGGACAGGGTTTGGCCACTGAAGCTTTCTTT
CASKGQGLATEAFF
>TRBD2|TRBJ2-1|many|TRBV5-1
TGCGCCAGCAGCTTGTCGGCGGGAGGGCTAAATGAGCAGTTCTTC
CASSLSAGGLNEQFF
>TRBD2|TRBJ2-1|-|TRBV6-5
TGTGCCAGCAGTTTAGCGGGAGAGAGCCATGAGCAGTTCTTC
CASSLAGESHEQFF
>TRBD2|TRBJ2-7|-|TRBV28
TGTGCCAGCAGTTTTGGCGGGAGGGCCCACGAGCAGTACTTC
CASSFGGRAHEQYF
>TRBD1|TRBJ2-1|-|TRBV28
TGTGCCAGCAGCCAGGGACAGGGGGCTCTTGATGAGCAGTTCTTC
CASSQGQGALDEQFF
>-|TRBJ2-7|-|TRBV5-1
TGCGCCAGCAGCTCGACGGGGCAGTTTGGCGAGCAGTACTTC
CASSSTGQFGEQYF
>-|TRBJ2-7|-|TRBV27
TGTGCCAGCAGTTTGGCCGGGCCCAGAACCTACGAGCAGTACTTC
CASSLAGPRTYEQYF
>-|TRBJ2-7|-|TRBV5-1
TGCGCCAGCAGCTGGGGGAGGAGCTCCTACGAGCAGTACTTC
CASSWGRSSYEQYF
>TRBD2|TRBJ2-5|once|TRBV11-1
TGTGCCAGCAGACTACGAGGGGGACTAGCGGGAGTCGGAGAGACCCAGTACTTC
CASRLRGGLAGVGETQYF
>-|TRBJ2-7|-|TRBV19
TGTGCCAGTAGTATAGCTGGGGTGGCCGACTACGAGCAGTACTTC
CASSIAGVADYEQYF
>TRBD2|TRBJ2-1|few|TRBV4-1
TGCGCCAGCAGCCGACAAAGCGGGAGCTCCTACAATGAGCAGTTCTTC
CASSRQSGSSYNEQFF
>TRBD1|TRBJ2-7|-|TRBV28
TGTGCCAGCGGGACAGGGATCTACGAGCAGTACTTC
CASGTGIYEQYF